This is a list of T cell receptor beta chains from one sample in a study of shared clonotypes between healthy human individuals. The assay was immunoSEQ multiplex PCR, and TCRdb's table has in-frame clones only and misses some. The table has around 600,000 clones, approximately 97% seen once. The sample taken for sequencing was naive CD4+ T cells sorted from blood. Receptors originate from a young woman in good health. Both conserved end residues are part of each CDR3. Each record gives: V gene, J gene, D gene, clone size, CDR3 DNA, CDR3 protein. The D gene is left open where the match is weak. The size entry is marked missing in some rows and otherwise reads once, few, many or a size class.

v_call: TRBV14
j_call: TRBJ2-7
d_call: NA
clone_size: NA
cdr3_nt: TGTGCCAGCAGCCAAAGCCTCGGGATTTACGAGCAGTACTTC
cdr3_aa: CASSQSLGIYEQYF

v_call: TRBV7-9
j_call: TRBJ1-3
d_call: TRBD1
clone_size: NA
cdr3_nt: TGTGCCAGCAGTTTCACAGGGGTATCTGGAAACACCATATATTTT
cdr3_aa: CASSFTGVSGNTIYF

v_call: TRBV7-3
j_call: TRBJ2-3
d_call: NA
clone_size: NA
cdr3_nt: TGTGCCAGCAGCTCTGGGACATATCCAGATACGCAGTATTTT
cdr3_aa: CASSSGTYPDTQYF

v_call: TRBV9
j_call: TRBJ1-4
d_call: NA
clone_size: NA
cdr3_nt: TGTGCCAGCAGTCCGCTGGGCAGACCCAATGAAAAACTGTTTTTT
cdr3_aa: CASSPLGRPNEKLFF

v_call: TRBV11-3
j_call: TRBJ2-1
d_call: NA
clone_size: NA
cdr3_nt: TGTGCCAGCAGCTTACCAAGGACAGGCCTGCGGGAGTTCTATGAGCAGTTCTTC
cdr3_aa: CASSLPRTGLREFYEQFF

v_call: TRBV13
j_call: TRBJ2-5
d_call: NA
clone_size: NA
cdr3_nt: TGTGCCAGCAGCCGGACAGAAGGAGAGACCCAGTACTTC
cdr3_aa: CASSRTEGETQYF

v_call: TRBV27
j_call: TRBJ1-4
d_call: NA
clone_size: NA
cdr3_nt: TGTGCCAGCTGCTTGCCAGCGACCGCTCCGGGGGAAAAACTGTTTTTT
cdr3_aa: CASCLPATAPGEKLFF

v_call: TRBV7-7
j_call: TRBJ1-3
d_call: NA
clone_size: NA
cdr3_nt: TGTGCCAGCAGCAGAGACTCTGGAAACACCATATATTTT
cdr3_aa: CASSRDSGNTIYF

v_call: TRBV4-1
j_call: TRBJ1-2
d_call: NA
clone_size: NA
cdr3_nt: TGCGCCAGCAGCCAACCTATTTTGCAGGGACCTTATGGCTACACCTTC
cdr3_aa: CASSQPILQGPYGYTF

v_call: TRBV10-3
j_call: TRBJ2-3
d_call: NA
clone_size: once
cdr3_nt: TGTGCCATCAGTAGACTAGTCACAGATACGCAGTATTTT
cdr3_aa: CAISRLVTDTQYF

v_call: TRBV19
j_call: TRBJ1-4
d_call: NA
clone_size: NA
cdr3_nt: TGTGCCAGTAGTATAGATCTTGTGGACAGAACTAATGAAAAACTGTTTTTT
cdr3_aa: CASSIDLVDRTNEKLFF

v_call: TRBV2
j_call: TRBJ1-2
d_call: NA
clone_size: NA
cdr3_nt: TGTGCCAGCAGCGGAGGAGACTACGCTAACTATGGCTACACCTTC
cdr3_aa: CASSGGDYANYGYTF

v_call: TRBV28
j_call: TRBJ1-1
d_call: TRBD1
clone_size: once
cdr3_nt: TGTGCCAGCAGGGGGACAGTGAACACTGAAGCTTTCTTT
cdr3_aa: CASRGTVNTEAFF

v_call: TRBV10-1
j_call: TRBJ2-3
d_call: NA
clone_size: NA
cdr3_nt: TGCGCCAGCAGTGTGATCACAGATACGCAGTATTTT
cdr3_aa: CASSVITDTQYF

v_call: TRBV5-1
j_call: TRBJ1-4
d_call: TRBD1
clone_size: NA
cdr3_nt: TGCGCCAGCAGCTTGGAAGAGGGGGCGGCTAATGAAAAACTGTTTTTT
cdr3_aa: CASSLEEGAANEKLFF

v_call: TRBV18
j_call: TRBJ2-3
d_call: TRBD1
clone_size: NA
cdr3_nt: TGTGCCAGCTCACCGGACAGGGTGCGAACAGATACGCAGTATTTT
cdr3_aa: CASSPDRVRTDTQYF

v_call: TRBV4-1
j_call: TRBJ2-6
d_call: NA
clone_size: NA
cdr3_nt: TGCGCCAGCAGCCAAGATAAAGCAGGTCTACTCTCTGGGGCCAACGTCCTGACTTTC
cdr3_aa: CASSQDKAGLLSGANVLTF

v_call: TRBV7-9
j_call: TRBJ1-3
d_call: NA
clone_size: NA
cdr3_nt: TGTGCCAGCAGCTTAGCTGCCGCGGACACCATATATTTT
cdr3_aa: CASSLAAADTIYF

v_call: TRBV4-1
j_call: TRBJ2-3
d_call: NA
clone_size: NA
cdr3_nt: TGCGCCAGCAAGGACCACGTGACAGATACGCAGTATTTT
cdr3_aa: CASKDHVTDTQYF

v_call: TRBV28
j_call: TRBJ2-7
d_call: NA
clone_size: NA
cdr3_nt: TGTGCCAGCAGTCCTCCTATAACCCACGAGCAGTACTTC
cdr3_aa: CASSPPITHEQYF

v_call: TRBV29-1
j_call: TRBJ2-2
d_call: NA
clone_size: NA
cdr3_nt: TGCAGCGTTGAGGACACCGCGAACACCGGGGAGCTGTTTTTT
cdr3_aa: CSVEDTANTGELFF

v_call: TRBV15
j_call: TRBJ1-2
d_call: NA
clone_size: NA
cdr3_nt: TGTGCCACCAGCAGAGAACCGGGCTATGGCTACACCTTC
cdr3_aa: CATSREPGYGYTF

v_call: TRBV20-1
j_call: TRBJ2-5
d_call: NA
clone_size: NA
cdr3_nt: TGCAGTGCTAGAGATGGAGAGACCCAGTACTTC
cdr3_aa: CSARDGETQYF

v_call: TRBV29-1
j_call: TRBJ2-7
d_call: TRBD1
clone_size: NA
cdr3_nt: TGCAGCGTTGAAGCCCTGGCAGGGGGATTCTACGAGCAGTACTTC
cdr3_aa: CSVEALAGGFYEQYF

v_call: TRBV7-6
j_call: TRBJ1-3
d_call: NA
clone_size: once
cdr3_nt: TGTGCCAGCAGCTTAGTTTCGGGGGGCTCTAGCTCTGGAAACACCATATATTTT
cdr3_aa: CASSLVSGGSSSGNTIYF

v_call: TRBV28
j_call: TRBJ2-1
d_call: NA
clone_size: NA
cdr3_nt: TGTGCCAGCAGTTTATTGGGCTATGAGCAGTTCTTC
cdr3_aa: CASSLLGYEQFF

v_call: TRBV18
j_call: TRBJ1-1
d_call: NA
clone_size: NA
cdr3_nt: TGTGCCAGCTCACCCCTAGGACAGCTGAACACTGAAGCTTTCTTT
cdr3_aa: CASSPLGQLNTEAFF

v_call: TRBV28
j_call: TRBJ2-1
d_call: NA
clone_size: NA
cdr3_nt: TGTGCCAGCAGGGATACAATCAATGAGCAGTTCTTC
cdr3_aa: CASRDTINEQFF

v_call: TRBV19
j_call: TRBJ2-1
d_call: NA
clone_size: NA
cdr3_nt: TGTGCCAGTACAGCAGGGCCGTCGTTCAATGAGCAGTTCTTC
cdr3_aa: CASTAGPSFNEQFF

v_call: TRBV10-3
j_call: TRBJ2-7
d_call: TRBD1
clone_size: NA
cdr3_nt: TGTGCCATCAGTCGAGGACAGGGGAAGTACGAGCAGTACTTC
cdr3_aa: CAISRGQGKYEQYF

v_call: TRBV28
j_call: TRBJ2-7
d_call: TRBD2
clone_size: NA
cdr3_nt: TGTGCCAGCAGTTCCCGGGACACCCGTCGGGGGGGGAGCTCCTACGAGCAGTACTTC
cdr3_aa: CASSSRDTRRGGSSYEQYF